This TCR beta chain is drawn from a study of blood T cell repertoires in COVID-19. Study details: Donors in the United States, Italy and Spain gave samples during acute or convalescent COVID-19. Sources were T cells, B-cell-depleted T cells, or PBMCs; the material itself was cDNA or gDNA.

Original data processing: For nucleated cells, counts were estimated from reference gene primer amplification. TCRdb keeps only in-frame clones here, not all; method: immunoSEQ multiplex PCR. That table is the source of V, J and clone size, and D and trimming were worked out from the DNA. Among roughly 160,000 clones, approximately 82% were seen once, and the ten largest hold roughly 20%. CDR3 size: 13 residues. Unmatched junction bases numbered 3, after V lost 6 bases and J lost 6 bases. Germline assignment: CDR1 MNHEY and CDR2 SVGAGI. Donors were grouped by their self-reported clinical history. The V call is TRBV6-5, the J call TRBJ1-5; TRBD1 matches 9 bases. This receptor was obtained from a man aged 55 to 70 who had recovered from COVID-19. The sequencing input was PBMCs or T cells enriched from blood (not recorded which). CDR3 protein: CASRQGAGQPQHF. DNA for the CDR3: TGTGCCAGCAGACAGGGGGCAGGTCAGCCCCAGCATTTT.